The rows below give T cell receptor beta chains drawn from one sample of a study of cytomegalovirus exposure and HLA in healthy donors. The method was immunoSEQ multiplex PCR; TCRdb's version includes in-frame clones alone and lacks a portion of them. Counted here are about 190,000 clones, roughly 82% occurring once; the ten biggest clones make up 2% to 3%. Sequencing was done on a sample of PBMCs. The receptors derive from a woman between 50 and 59 years old in good health and CMV-seropositive. Both conserved end residues are part of each CDR3. D genes are given only for firm matches. Some rows mark clone size as missing; the rest say once, few, many or name a class of expanded clone.

v_call,j_call,clone_size,d_call,cdr3_aa,cdr3_nt
TRBV11-1,TRBJ2-7,NA,TRBD1,CASSLNRQGGLYEQYF,TGTGCCAGCAGCTTAAACCGACAGGGCGGCCTGTACGAGCAGTACTTC
TRBV10-3,TRBJ1-1,NA,TRBD1,CASSYQTGLNTEAFF,TGTGCCAGCAGTTACCAGACAGGGTTGAACACTGAAGCTTTCTTT
TRBV7-3,TRBJ1-1,NA,NA,CASSPRGPPPAFF,TGTGCCAGCAGCCCACGGGGTCCCCCCCCAGCTTTCTTT
TRBV11-3,TRBJ2-7,NA,NA,CASSFGQGGMYEQYF,TGTGCCAGCAGCTTTGGGCAAGGGGGAATGTACGAGCAGTACTTC
TRBV5-4,TRBJ2-5,NA,TRBD1,CASSPTGVETQYF,TGTGCCAGCAGCCCGACAGGGGTAGAGACCCAGTACTTC
TRBV5-4,TRBJ1-2,NA,NA,CASSLETGAGSYTF,TGTGCCAGCAGCTTGGAGACGGGCGCGGGATCCTACACCTTC
TRBV7-2,TRBJ2-1,few,NA,CASSSVGGAVSNEQFF,TGTGCCAGCAGCTCTGTGGGGGGGGCCGTAAGCAATGAGCAGTTCTTC
TRBV4-2,TRBJ2-2,NA,TRBD1,CASSQGTGDTGELFF,TGTGCCAGCAGCCAAGGGACAGGGGATACCGGGGAGCTGTTTTTT
TRBV7-3,TRBJ2-1,few,NA,CASSIQGPQLLYNEQFF,TGTGCCAGCAGCATACAGGGTCCCCAGTTACTCTACAATGAGCAGTTCTTC
TRBV4-2,TRBJ1-5,few,NA,CASSQGGPNQPQHF,TGTGCCAGCAGCCAAGGGGGGCCAAATCAGCCCCAGCATTTT
TRBV27,TRBJ2-1,NA,TRBD2,CASSLSLAGTYEQFF,TGTGCCAGCAGTTTATCTCTAGCGGGGACGTATGAGCAGTTCTTC
TRBV27,TRBJ1-5,NA,NA,CASKGINQPQHF,TGTGCCAGCAAGGGGATCAATCAGCCCCAGCATTTT
TRBV18,TRBJ1-1,NA,NA,CASSPTNGDTEAFF,TGTGCCAGCTCACCAACAAACGGAGACACTGAAGCTTTCTTT
TRBV2,TRBJ2-3,few,TRBD2,CASRDSGGDTQYF,TGTGCCAGCAGGGATAGCGGGGGCGATACGCAGTATTTT
TRBV27,TRBJ1-6,NA,NA,CASSFPGGSPLHF,TGTGCCAGCAGTTTCCCGGGGGGTTCACCCCTCCACTTT
TRBV7-9,TRBJ1-5,NA,NA,CASSFSADSNQPQHF,TGTGCCAGCAGCTTCTCGGCGGATAGCAATCAGCCCCAGCATTTT
TRBV6-1,TRBJ2-2,NA,NA,CASRRTGNTGELFF,TGTGCCAGCAGACGGACGGGAAACACCGGGGAGCTGTTTTTT
TRBV7-3,TRBJ2-3,NA,NA,CASSLNPRDTQYF,TGTGCCAGCAGCTTAAATCCCCGTGATACGCAGTATTTT
TRBV2,TRBJ2-1,once,NA,CASSGTQGQGSYNEQFF,TGTGCCAGCAGTGGGACACAGGGTCAGGGATCCTACAATGAGCAGTTCTTC
TRBV4-3,TRBJ2-1,once,NA,CASSQDPRASYNEQFF,TGCGCCAGCAGCCAAGATCCCAGGGCCTCCTACAATGAGCAGTTCTTC
TRBV23-1,TRBJ1-2,NA,NA,CASSTQVNNYGYTF,TGCGCCAGCTCAACTCAGGTGAATAACTATGGCTACACCTTC
TRBV4-3,TRBJ2-5,NA,NA,CASSQDHERAQTQYF,TGCGCCAGCAGCCAAGACCATGAGAGGGCTCAGACCCAGTACTTC
TRBV5-4,TRBJ2-7,once,TRBD1,CASSLARGRFYEQYF,TGTGCCAGCAGCTTGGCCAGGGGGCGATTCTACGAGCAGTACTTC
TRBV5-1,TRBJ2-6,few,NA,CASTPELAGANVLTF,TGCGCCAGCACTCCAGAACTAGCTGGGGCCAACGTCCTGACTTTC
TRBV7-3,TRBJ2-1,NA,TRBD2,CASSLGGLAGGNNEQFF,TGTGCCAGCAGCTTAGGGGGACTAGCGGGGGGAAACAATGAGCAGTTCTTC
TRBV6-5,TRBJ2-3,NA,TRBD1,CASSWDREADTQYF,TGCGCCAGCAGCTGGGACAGGGAGGCAGATACGCAGTATTTT
TRBV6-5,TRBJ1-2,NA,NA,CASSYSDSYGYTF,TGTGCCAGCAGTTACTCGGACAGTTATGGCTACACCTTC
TRBV6-1,TRBJ2-3,NA,NA,CASARELHTDTQYF,TGTGCCAGCGCGAGGGAACTCCACACAGATACGCAGTATTTT
TRBV15,TRBJ2-7,NA,TRBD2,CATSRGVDYEQYF,TGTGCCACCAGCCGGGGGGTCGACTACGAGCAGTACTTC
TRBV6-5,TRBJ2-3,NA,NA,CASSPGDFTDTQYF,TGTGCCAGCAGTCCCGGGGACTTCACAGATACGCAGTATTTT
TRBV28,TRBJ2-5,NA,TRBD1,CASSKQVPGGETQYF,TGTGCCAGCAGTAAGCAGGTCCCAGGGGGAGAGACCCAGTACTTC
TRBV5-4,TRBJ2-2,NA,TRBD1,CASSIGQGKAGELFF,TGTGCCAGCAGCATAGGACAGGGAAAGGCCGGGGAGCTGTTTTTT
TRBV2,TRBJ2-1,NA,TRBD2,CASNWGLAGNEQFF,TGTGCCAGCAATTGGGGACTAGCGGGGAACGAGCAGTTCTTC
TRBV27,TRBJ1-1,few,TRBD1,CASRRDRLMNTEAFF,TGTGCCAGCAGGCGGGACAGGCTTATGAACACTGAAGCTTTCTTT
TRBV7-3,TRBJ2-1,few,TRBD2,CASSLSGGAYNEQFF,TGTGCCAGCAGCTTAAGCGGGGGGGCCTACAATGAGCAGTTCTTC
TRBV11-2,TRBJ2-7,once,TRBD1,CASSLGGFRDRVSYEQYF,TGTGCCAGCAGCTTAGGGGGCTTCCGGGACAGGGTCTCCTACGAGCAGTACTTC
TRBV10-2,TRBJ2-7,NA,TRBD1,CASSDQDRGGLYEQYF,TGCGCCAGCAGTGACCAGGACAGGGGGGGACTATACGAGCAGTACTTC
TRBV5-4,TRBJ2-2,NA,TRBD2,CASSLGLARTGELFF,TGTGCCAGCAGCTTGGGACTAGCGCGTACCGGGGAGCTGTTTTTT
TRBV11-2,TRBJ1-3,NA,NA,CAINRAGNTIYF,TGTGCCATCAACAGGGCCGGAAACACCATATATTTT
TRBV7-8,TRBJ2-2,NA,NA,CASRGARANTGELFF,TGTGCCAGCAGAGGGGCCAGGGCGAACACCGGGGAGCTGTTTTTT
TRBV25-1,TRBJ2-7,NA,NA,CASSIRGEQYF,TGTGCCAGCAGTATTAGGGGCGAGCAGTACTTC
TRBV4-1,TRBJ2-5,NA,NA,CASSQDGLSGTQYF,TGCGCCAGCAGCCAGGATGGGCTGAGTGGGACCCAGTACTTC
TRBV2,TRBJ2-7,NA,NA,CASSPGTGLYEQYF,TGTGCCAGCAGTCCCGGGACTGGCCTCTACGAGCAGTACTTC
TRBV2,TRBJ2-2,few,NA,CASSSNRELGELFF,TGTGCCAGCAGTTCAAACAGGGAATTGGGGGAGCTGTTTTTT
TRBV7-9,TRBJ1-1,NA,TRBD1,CASNDYRGPGDTEAFF,TGTGCCAGCAACGACTACAGGGGGCCAGGGGACACTGAAGCTTTCTTT
TRBV21-1,TRBJ1-4,NA,NA,CASSKFGGASNEKLFF,TGTGCCAGCAGCAAGTTTGGGGGGGCTTCTAATGAAAAACTGTTTTTT
TRBV19,TRBJ1-4,NA,TRBD1,CASSTPGGLGEKLFF,TGTGCCAGTAGTACCCCAGGGGGCTTGGGTGAAAAACTGTTTTTT
TRBV6-6,TRBJ1-1,NA,NA,CASSRTDSPEAFF,TGTGCCAGCAGCCGAACCGACAGCCCCGAAGCTTTCTTT
TRBV30,TRBJ1-2,once,TRBD1,CAWGDRGRRGYTF,TGTGCCTGGGGGGACAGGGGGCGACGAGGCTACACCTTC
TRBV4-1,TRBJ2-3,NA,TRBD2,CASSLRLAGATDTQYF,TGCGCCAGCAGCCTTAGACTAGCGGGCGCTACAGATACGCAGTATTTT
TRBV5-5,TRBJ2-5,NA,TRBD2,CASSIGLAGGETQYF,TGTGCCAGCAGTATAGGACTAGCGGGGGGTGAGACCCAGTACTTC